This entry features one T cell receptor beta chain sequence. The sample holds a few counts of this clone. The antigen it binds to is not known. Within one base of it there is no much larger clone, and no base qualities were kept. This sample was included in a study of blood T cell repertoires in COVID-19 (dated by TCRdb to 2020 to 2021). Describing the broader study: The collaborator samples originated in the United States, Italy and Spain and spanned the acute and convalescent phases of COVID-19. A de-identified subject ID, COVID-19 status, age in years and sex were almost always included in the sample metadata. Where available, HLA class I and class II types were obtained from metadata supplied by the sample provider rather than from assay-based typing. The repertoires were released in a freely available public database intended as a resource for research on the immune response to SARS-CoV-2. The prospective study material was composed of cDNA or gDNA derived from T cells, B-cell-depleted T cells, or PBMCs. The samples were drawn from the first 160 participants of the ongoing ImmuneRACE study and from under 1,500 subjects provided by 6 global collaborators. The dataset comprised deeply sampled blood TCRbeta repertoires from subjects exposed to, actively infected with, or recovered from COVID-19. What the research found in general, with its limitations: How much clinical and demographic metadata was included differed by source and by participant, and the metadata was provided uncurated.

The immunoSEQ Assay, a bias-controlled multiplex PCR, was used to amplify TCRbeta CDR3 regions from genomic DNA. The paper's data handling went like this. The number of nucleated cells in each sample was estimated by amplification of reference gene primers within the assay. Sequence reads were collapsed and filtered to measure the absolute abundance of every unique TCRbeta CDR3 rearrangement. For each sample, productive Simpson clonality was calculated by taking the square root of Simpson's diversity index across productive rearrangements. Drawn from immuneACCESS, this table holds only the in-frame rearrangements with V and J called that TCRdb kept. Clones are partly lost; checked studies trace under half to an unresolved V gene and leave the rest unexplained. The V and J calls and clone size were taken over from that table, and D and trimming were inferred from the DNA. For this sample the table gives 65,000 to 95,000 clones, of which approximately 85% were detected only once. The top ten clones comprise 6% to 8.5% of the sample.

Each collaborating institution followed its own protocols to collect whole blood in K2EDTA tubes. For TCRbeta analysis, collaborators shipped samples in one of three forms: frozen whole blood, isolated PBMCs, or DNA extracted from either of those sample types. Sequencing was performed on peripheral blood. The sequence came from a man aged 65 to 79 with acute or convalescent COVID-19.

The CDR3 region: CATSRDLGGDLSPLHF. In nucleotide form, the sequence is TGTGCCACCAGCAGAGATCTGGGAGGGGATCTTTCACCCCTCCACTTT. The chain is made from TRBV15 and TRBJ1-6; 5 matching bases give a weak D call of TRBD1. Cut back by 0 bases and 9 bases, the V and J ends lie 15 bases apart. CDR1 LNHNV and CDR2 YYDKDF were looked up in the germline V gene (reference sequence). Its CDR3 holds 16 amino acids, cysteine through phenylalanine. Just CDR3 DNA is preserved here, 48 bases in frame from base 1.